This T cell receptor (beta chain) derives from a study of blood T cell repertoires in COVID-19. Overall study context: COVID-19 samples from acute and convalescent phases originated in the United States, Italy and Spain. T cells, B-cell-depleted T cells, or PBMCs provided the cDNA or gDNA that served as material.

As originally analysed: Quantification of nucleated cells was approximated via reference gene primer amplification. Produced via immunoSEQ multiplex PCR; TCRdb's table is partial and in-frame only. That table gives V, J and clone size, and the DNA gave D and trimming. This sample has approximately 160,000 clones; under 90% occur once, and the top ten carry approximately 18%. Germline lookup yields CDR1 MNHEY and CDR2 SVGEGT. V lost 2 bases and J 1 base, leaving 9 bases between the germline ends. This CDR3 spans 15 amino acids. What was sequenced was peripheral blood. The clonotype comes from a woman older than 75 with acute or convalescent COVID-19. The chain carries TRBV6-2 or TRBV6-3 and TRBJ1-5, with D maybe TRBD1 (6 bases). The CDR3 sequence: CASSYARGSNQPQHF. CDR3 nucleotides: TGTGCCAGCAGTTACGCCAGGGGAAGCAATCAGCCCCAGCATTTT.